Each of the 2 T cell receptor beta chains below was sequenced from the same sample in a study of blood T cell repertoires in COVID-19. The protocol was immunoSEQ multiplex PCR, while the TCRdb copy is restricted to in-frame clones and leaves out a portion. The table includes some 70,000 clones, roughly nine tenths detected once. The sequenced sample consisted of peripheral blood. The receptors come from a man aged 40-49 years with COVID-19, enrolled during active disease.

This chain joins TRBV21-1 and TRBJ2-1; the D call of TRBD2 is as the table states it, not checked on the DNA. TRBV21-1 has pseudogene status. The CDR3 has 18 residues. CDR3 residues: CASSKRGLGLAPYNEQFF. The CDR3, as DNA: TGTGCCAGCAGCAAACGCGGGCTGGGACTAGCTCCCTACAATGAGCAGTTCTTC.

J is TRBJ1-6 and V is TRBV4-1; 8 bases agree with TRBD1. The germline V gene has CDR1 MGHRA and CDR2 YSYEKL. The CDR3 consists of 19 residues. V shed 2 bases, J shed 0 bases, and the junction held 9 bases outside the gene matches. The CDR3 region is CASSQPDRGPSSYNSPLHF. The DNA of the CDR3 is TGCGCCAGCAGCCAACCTGACAGGGGCCCTAGCTCCTATAATTCACCCCTCCACTTT.